This TCR beta chain was documented in a study of control samples from healthy donors and cancer patients. The protocol was immunoSEQ multiplex PCR, while the TCRdb copy is restricted to in-frame clones and leaves out a portion. The sample lists 160,000 or so clones; 93% were seen once. A remark on this clone: Germline and junction disagree at one end, which may indicate a read error.

The CDR3 runs 14 residues. Per germline, CDR1 SGHAT and CDR2 FQNNGV. The V gene is TRBV11-2, the J gene TRBJ1-4, with D uncertain. The sequencing input was blood. The source of this sequence is a man between 50 and 59 years old in good health. The CDR3 DNA reads as TGTGCCAGCAGCCTAGAGGACTCATCTGGAAAACTGTTTTTT. Protein product: CASSLEDSSGKLFF. Looking up the rest from reference TRBV11-2 and TRBJ1-4 gives the full variable domain: EAGVAQSPRYKIIEKRQSVAFWCNPISGHATLYWYQQILGQGPKLLIQFQNNGVVDDSQLPKDRFSAERLKGVDSTLKIQPAKLEDSAVYLCASSLEDSSGKLFFGSGTQLSVL.